This TCR beta chain was sequenced during a study of cytomegalovirus exposure and HLA in healthy donors. Between the trimmed V and J ends, which lost 1 base and 0 bases, there was a span of 9 bases. The germline V gene encodes CDR1 SGHVS and CDR2 FQNEAQ. This CDR3 region has 15 residues. PCR amplification relied on 60 Vbeta primers (plus 13 Jbeta primers). Here immunoSEQ multiplex PCR was the method, and the copy in TCRdb shows in-frame clones only, minus some. Among 150,000 to 200,000 clones listed, nearly 80% were seen once. Concerning this clone: The antigen remains unidentified.

Whole-study results and caveats: Near-uniform donor sequencing depth was presumed by presence/absence analyses.

Sequenced material: PBMCs. The clonotype comes from a woman in her twenties or thirties in good health and CMV-seropositive. V and J are TRBV7-8 and TRBJ1-1, with D possibly matching TRBD1 (5 bases). The CDR3: CASSLVSDMNTEAFF. The CDR3 nucleotides read TGTGCCAGCAGCTTAGTATCGGACATGAACACTGAAGCTTTCTTT.